The sequence of this T cell receptor beta chain was determined in a study of regulatory T cells in long-lasting Graves disease. The sample holds many counts of this clonotype. Building of the TCR beta libraries involved iRepertoire HTBI primers and Arm-PCR of CDR3 regions. Authors' processing steps: Across all samples, about 59 TRBV segments and around 15 TRBJ segments were identified. TCRdb ran MiXCR on the multiplex PCR reads and lists one entry per CDR3 protein. TCRdb, not the original authors, processed these V and J calls. This table has around 230,000 distinct CDR3 sequences, about a sixth appearing once. Regarding time point: newly diagnosed GD, antithyroid drugs for less than 3 months. RNA extracted from PBMCs served as the sequencing template. This specimen consisted of peripheral blood mononuclear cells (PBMCs), obtained at new diagnosis, from a patient treated with antithyroid drugs. This TCR was sampled from a female donor with Graves disease.

CDR3 sequence reads: CSGVLAGQETQYF. The CDR3 region has the DNA TGCAGTGGTGTTCTAGCGGGACAAGAGACCCAGTACTTC. This sequence joins TRBV20-1 and TRBJ2-5, with 9 positions matching TRBD2. J was trimmed by 2 bases and V by 7 bases; bases with no gene match: 5. The CDR3 loop spans 13 amino acids. Germline CDR1 reads DFQATT; CDR2 reads SNEGSKA (reference sequence).